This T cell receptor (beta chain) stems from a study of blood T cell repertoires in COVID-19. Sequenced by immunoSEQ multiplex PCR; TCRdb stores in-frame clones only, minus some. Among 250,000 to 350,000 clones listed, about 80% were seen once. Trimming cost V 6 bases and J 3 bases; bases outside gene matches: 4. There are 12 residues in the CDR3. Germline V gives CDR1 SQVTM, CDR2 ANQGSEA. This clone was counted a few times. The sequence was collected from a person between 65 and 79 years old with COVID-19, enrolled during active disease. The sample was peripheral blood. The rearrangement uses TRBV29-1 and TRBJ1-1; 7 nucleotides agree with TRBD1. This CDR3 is CSVKTGDTEAFF. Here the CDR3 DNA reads TGCAGCGTCAAAACAGGGGACACTGAAGCTTTCTTT.